This TCR beta chain stems from a study of Graves' ophthalmopathy and Graves' hyperthyroidism. Other autoimmune diseases, uncontrolled infections, pregnancy and lactation each led to patient exclusion. Study-wide findings and caveats: Blood also contained most of the expanded thyroid clonotypes above 0.001 frequency.

RNA transcripts served as template for amplifying TCR beta CDR3 sequences. Scientists carried out first-round RT-PCR using HTBI primers and then a second-round multiplex PCR. TCRdb reprocessed the multiplex PCR reads with MiXCR, giving one entry per CDR3 protein. The profile shows over a million distinct CDR3 sequences, 35% to 40% of them singletons. About this clonotype itself: Its antigen remains unidentified.

The origin of this receptor is an adult man with Graves' hyperthyroidism. The sample consisted of peripheral blood or thyroid tissue (not recorded which).

CDR3 bases: TGTGCCAGCAGTCTCATTGGACTAGGAGGGACTTTTGAGCAGTACTTC. Translation: CASSLIGLGGTFEQYF. The rearrangement links TRBV28 to TRBJ2-7, with 7 bases matching TRBD2. The CDR3 totals 16 residues. CDR1 is MDHEN and CDR2 is SYDVKM in the germline V gene. The V gene end was trimmed by 5 bases and the J gene end by 7 bases; junction bases not matched to a gene: 17.